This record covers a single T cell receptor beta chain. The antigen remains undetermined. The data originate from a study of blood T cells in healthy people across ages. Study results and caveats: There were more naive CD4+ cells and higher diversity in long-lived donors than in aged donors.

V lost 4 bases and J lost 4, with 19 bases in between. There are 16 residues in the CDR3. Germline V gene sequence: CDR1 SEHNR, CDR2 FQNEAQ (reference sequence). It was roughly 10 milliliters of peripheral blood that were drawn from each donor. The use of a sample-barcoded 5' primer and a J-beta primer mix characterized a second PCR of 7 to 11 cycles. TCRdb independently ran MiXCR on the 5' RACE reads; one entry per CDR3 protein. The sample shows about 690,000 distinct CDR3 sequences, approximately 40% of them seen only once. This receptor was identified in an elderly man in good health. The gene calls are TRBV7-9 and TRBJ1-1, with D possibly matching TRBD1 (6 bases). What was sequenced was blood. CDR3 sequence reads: CASSSGIGQGSTEAFF. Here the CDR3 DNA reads TGTGCCAGCAGCTCAGGAATTGGGCAGGGGAGCACTGAAGCTTTCTTT.